This T cell receptor (beta chain) was identified during a study of blood T cells in healthy people across ages. The CDR3 extends over 16 amino acids. Germline V gives CDR1 SGHAT, CDR2 FQNNGV. V lost 5 bases, J lost 1 base, and 17 bases lay in between. Study outcomes and limitations: Among T cells, TCR beta diversity per million cells dropped roughly linearly as age rose. TCR beta diversity tracked closely with naive T cell percentage.

Concerning this clonotype: Its antigen is currently unknown.

Caucasian, healthy and from Russia, the donors were aged between about 6 and 100. For the second PCR, which ran for about 7 to 11 cycles, a sample-barcoded 5' primer and a J-beta primer mix were used. Tags on each cDNA molecule came from a template-switch adaptor with 12 random nucleotides. TCRdb re-analysed the 5' RACE reads in MiXCR, keeping a single row per CDR3 protein. The table has just under 750,000 distinct CDR3 sequences, approximately 21% seen once. The clonotype was recovered from a man aged 65 to 85 in good health. Sequenced input: blood. The chain couples TRBV11-2 to TRBJ1-2; D gene uncertain. The CDR3 nucleotides are TGTGCCAGCAGCCTCCCAGGACCCACCATTAACTATGGCTACACCTTC. Translating it yields CASSLPGPTINYGYTF.